This passage covers 20 T cell receptor beta chains from one sample sequenced in a study of T-cell reconstitution after alpha-beta-depleted transplantation in children. Unique molecular identifiers tagged the TCRbeta library. From the PCR reads, TCRdb called clonotypes with MiXCR, one entry per CDR3 protein. The repertoire consists of approximately 270,000 distinct CDR3 sequences, with 24% occurring once and the leading ten covering roughly 5%. Sequenced here: PBMCs, mostly from graft donor cells, sampled 360 days after TCRalphabeta/CD19-depleted stem cell transplant. These TCRs come from a female patient aged 2-9 years who had a stem cell transplant for congenital amegakaryocytic thrombocytopenia, so the T cells may come from the graft donor.

Only a few counts were recorded for this clonotype. The CDR3 loop is CAISESGRNYGYTF. Here the CDR3 DNA reads TGTGCCATCAGTGAGTCTGGCCGAAACTATGGCTACACCTTC. The gene calls are TRBV10-3 and TRBJ1-2, with D hard to call. Looked up from germline, CDR1 is ENHRY and CDR2 is SYGVKD. This CDR3 region has 14 residues. V was cut by 0 bases and J by 2 bases, with 7 bases left in between.

This clonotype was observed a single time. This chain uses TRBV7-9 with TRBJ1-1, with a possible D match to TRBD1 (5 bases). The CDR3 totals 14 residues. V lost 5 bases and J lost 3, with 13 bases in between. Germline loops: CDR1 SEHNR, CDR2 FQNEAQ (reference sequence). CDR3 region: CASSGQGQHTEAFF. CDR3 DNA sequence: TGTGCCAGCAGCGGACAAGGTCAGCACACTGAAGCTTTCTTT.

The chain couples TRBV20-1 to TRBJ2-7; perhaps D is TRBD1 or TRBD2 (5 bases each). The V gene's germline CDR1 is DFQATT and CDR2 SNEGSKA (reference sequence). Trimming took off 6 bases at V and 4 bases at J, with 19 bases between the two ends. The CDR3 contains 14 residues. The CDR3 reads CSAQGPAPMYEQYF. The CDR3 DNA is TGCAGTGCCCAGGGACCGGCCCCAATGTACGAGCAGTACTTC.

The rearrangement joins TRBV20-1 to TRBJ1-5; the D gene is possibly TRBD1 (5 bases). The germline V and J ends were trimmed by 0 bases and 1 base, with 13 bases remaining between them. CDR3 size: 16 residues. Germline values: CDR1 DFQATT, CDR2 SNEGSKA (reference sequence). The CDR3 spells CSARDLSGGSNQPQHF. In nucleotides, the CDR3 is TGCAGTGCTAGAGATCTATCCGGGGGAAGCAATCAGCCCCAGCATTTT.

J is TRBJ2-1 and V is TRBV28; TRBD2 aligns across 13 bases. Germline lookup yields CDR1 MDHEN and CDR2 SYDVKM. Losses at the gene ends were 6 bases for V and 6 bases for J; bases not matched to a gene: 2. The CDR3 is 14 amino acids. The CDR3 protein is CASSGTSGINEQFF. The CDR3 DNA follows: TGTGCCAGCAGCGGGACTAGCGGGATCAATGAGCAGTTCTTC.

The gene calls are TRBV12-3 or TRBV12-4 and TRBJ2-3, with D unclear. The CDR3 spans 13 residues. V shed 6 bases and J shed 0 bases, with 7 bases lying between them. The DNA of the CDR3 is TGTGCCAGCAGCCTAGGCAGCACAGATACGCAGTATTTT. Amino acid sequence: CASSLGSTDTQYF.

The chain combines TRBV12-3 or TRBV12-4 with TRBJ2-7, with D unclear. There are 13 residues in the CDR3. V was cut by 1 base and J by 3 bases, with 7 bases left in between. The CDR3 nucleotides read TGTGCCAGCAGTTTAGGACGGCTCTACGAGCAGTACTTC. It yields the protein CASSLGRLYEQYF.

CDR3 nucleotide sequence: TGTGCCAGCAGCTTTACGGGTGAGCAGTTCTTC. As protein: CASSFTGEQFF. This chain connects TRBV7-2 to TRBJ2-1; D gene unclear. Trimming shortened V by 3 bases and J by 9 bases, and 6 bases separated the two germline ends. The CDR3 is made up of 11 amino acids. CDR1 and CDR2 (germline): SGHTA, FQGNSA.

The rearrangement links TRBV4-3 to TRBJ2-2; D not resolved. The germline V gene encodes CDR1 LGHNA and CDR2 YSLEER. The CDR3 runs to 15 residues. Trimming pared 0 bases from V and 1 base from J, leaving 6 bases between. The CDR3 loop reads CASSQECQNTGELFF. CDR3 bases: TGCGCCAGCAGCCAAGAATGCCAGAACACCGGGGAGCTGTTTTTT.

In DNA, the CDR3 is TGTGCCAGCAGTTACGTTGACAGCACAGATACGCAGTATTTT. Its protein product is CASSYVDSTDTQYF. The rearrangement links TRBV6-5 to TRBJ2-3; no reliable D call. The CDR3 runs 14 residues. CDR1 and CDR2 from the germline V gene are MNHEY and SVGAGI. Trimming pared 2 bases from V and 0 bases from J, leaving 6 bases between.

V and J are TRBV6-1 and TRBJ2-3; 12 bases agree with TRBD2. V shed 5 bases and J 3 bases; nucleotides not matched to a gene: 15. The germline V gene has CDR1 MNHNS and CDR2 SASEGT. The CDR3 sequence is 19 residues long. In nucleotides, the CDR3 is TGTGCCAGCAGTACCCGGGAGGGGCTAGCGGGAGGGAGGACAGATACGCAGTATTTT. Translating gives CASSTREGLAGGRTDTQYF.

V usage is TRBV7-2 and J usage is TRBJ1-1; TRBD1 is a possible D gene (6 bases). This CDR3 contains 15 residues. Germline V CDR1 and CDR2: SGHTA, FQGNSA. V lost 0 bases and J lost 3, with 11 bases in between. CDR3 sequence reads: CASSLAPGQYTEAFF. The CDR3 DNA follows: TGTGCCAGCAGCTTAGCTCCCGGACAGTACACTGAAGCTTTCTTT. Full variable domain (outside the CDR3, taken from reference TRBV7-2 and TRBJ1-1): GAGVSQSPSNKVTEKGKDVELRCDPISGHTALYWYRQSLGQGLEFLIYFQGNSAPDKSGLPSDRFSAERTGGSVSTLTIQRTQQEDSAVYLCASSLAPGQYTEAFFGQGTRLTVV.

The chain carries TRBV2 and TRBJ2-3; 9 bases fit TRBD2. Trimming at V came to 3 bases and at J to 5 bases, leaving 6 bases not matched to a gene. CDR3 length equals 15 residues. Germline V gives CDR1 SNHLY, CDR2 FYNNEI. CDR3 region: CASSDVAGVLDTQYF. The CDR3, as DNA: TGTGCCAGCAGTGACGTAGCGGGAGTCCTAGATACGCAGTATTTT.

This clonotype was picked up many times. The gene calls are TRBV12-3 or TRBV12-4 and TRBJ2-1; no firm D call. This CDR3 spans 13 amino acids. Trimming removed 1 base from V and 6 bases from J, with 7 bases in between. CDR3 amino acids: CASSLGRLNEQFF. The CDR3 DNA reads as TGTGCCAGCAGTTTAGGCCGCCTCAATGAGCAGTTCTTC.

This clonotype was detected only a few times. The chain uses TRBV7-6 and TRBJ2-3; TRBD1 matches 11 bases. Looked up from germline, CDR1 is SGHVS and CDR2 is FNYEAQ. Losses at the gene ends were 1 base for V and 7 bases for J; bases not matched to a gene: 10. This CDR3 has 17 residues. CDR3 in DNA: TGTGCCAGCAGCTTAGGGTGGAGCGGACAGGGGGCACATACGCAGTATTTT. Protein sequence: CASSLGWSGQGAHTQYF.

The chain combines TRBV20-1 with TRBJ2-1; TRBD2 matches 14 bases. The CDR3 has 18 amino acids. Looked up from germline, CDR1 is DFQATT and CDR2 is SNEGSKA (reference sequence). The junction had 10 bases not matched to a gene; V was cut back by 3 bases and J by 3 bases. Here the CDR3 DNA reads TGCAGTGCTAGGGGGACTAGCGGGAGTCAACTATTCTACAATGAGCAGTTCTTC. Its translation: CSARGTSGSQLFYNEQFF.

This clonotype was recorded at least ten times. J is TRBJ2-1 and V is TRBV20-1; D uncertain. Between the trimmed V and J ends, which lost 1 base and 13 bases, there was a span of 8 bases. The V gene's germline CDR1 is DFQATT and CDR2 SNEGSKA (reference sequence). The CDR3 covers 10 residues. The CDR3, as DNA: TGCAGTGCTAGAGCAGCCCAACAGTTCTTC. Its translation: CSARAAQQFF.

J is TRBJ2-1 and V is TRBV7-2; unclear D gene. CDR3 length: 13 amino acids. Trimming left V 2 bases short and J 7 bases short, with 9 bases between. Germline V CDR1 and CDR2: SGHTA, FQGNSA. CDR3 in amino acids: CASSLLGLNEQFF. The CDR3 coding sequence is TGTGCCAGCAGCTTATTGGGTTTAAATGAGCAGTTCTTC.

This clonotype has a handful of counts. This rearrangement joins TRBV5-4 to TRBJ2-1, with 8 nucleotides matching TRBD2. The length of the CDR3 is 17 residues. Germline CDR1 and CDR2: SGHNT and YYREEE (reference sequence). Trimming at V came to 3 bases and at J to 7 bases, leaving 15 bases not matched to a gene. The CDR3 protein is CASSSGGPGLERNEQFF. The CDR3 nucleotides read TGTGCCAGCAGCTCCGGAGGGCCGGGACTAGAGAGAAATGAGCAGTTCTTC. Together with reference TRBV5-4 and TRBJ2-1, the CDR3 gives the full variable domain: ETGVTQSPTHLIKTRGQQVTLRCSSQSGHNTVSWYQQALGQGPQFIFQYYREEENGRGNFPPRFSGLQFPNYSSELNVNALELDDSALYLCASSSGGPGLERNEQFFGPGTRLTVL.

This clonotype was detected a few times. This chain joins TRBV6-1 and TRBJ2-5; D is ambiguous. Germline-derived CDR1 and CDR2 are MNHNS and SASEGT. The CDR3 runs to 13 residues. With 6 bases removed from V and 5 bases from J, the gap between germline ends came to 13 bases. The CDR3 loop reads CASRPSMRETQYF. CDR3 sequence (DNA): TGTGCCAGCAGACCCAGTATGAGGGAGACCCAGTACTTC.